This T cell receptor (beta chain) comes out of a study of T cell responses to AZD1222 COVID-19 vaccine. Study as a whole: Pooling of second doses given at about 4 or about 12 weeks was done.

Sequencing used immunoSEQ multiplex PCR; TCRdb keeps in-frame clones, though not all of them. The table shows 150,000 or so clones, with 80% to 95% occurring only once. The CDR3 has 15 residues. Germline values: CDR1 SGDLS, CDR2 YYNGEE. V gave up 0 bases and J gave up 0 bases, with 7 bases separating them. Points from the study as a whole: Two AZD1222 administrations were followed by greater Spike-specific TCR breadth and depth. Spike-spanning, vaccine-associated CD4 TCRs were dominant at 160-218 and 743-854. Seropositive status at baseline applied to only five or six AZD1222 recipients.

In the case of this clone: What it binds is unknown.

This TCR was recovered from an adult in good health. The starting material was peripheral blood, obtained on day 0 of AZD1222 vaccination. The genes are TRBV9 and TRBJ1-3; D remains unclear. The CDR3 region has the DNA TGTGCCAGCAGCGTAGGTAGGATCTCTGGAAACACCATATATTTT. This codes for CASSVGRISGNTIYF.